One sample yielded the 9 T cell receptor beta chains listed below, sequenced in a study of shared clonotypes between healthy human individuals. This table comes from immunoSEQ multiplex PCR, and its TCRdb copy is limited to in-frame clones, with some not included. The repertoire has some 1 million clones, 60% to 80% of them found once; the top ten carry approximately 1.5%. Material for sequencing was memory CD4+ T cells sorted from blood. Subset indicated: CD45RA-negative fraction. Source of these receptors: a man younger than 35 in good health.

The chain is built from TRBV18 and TRBJ2-7; TRBD1 matches 8 bases. After removal of 3 bases from V and 4 bases from J, the junction contained 5 bases not matched to a gene. CDR1 and CDR2 (germline): KGHSH, LQKENI. The CDR3 spans 14 residues. Here the CDR3 DNA reads TGTGCCAGCTCACCCCGGACAGGGCGGTACGAGCAGTACTTC. Translating it yields CASSPRTGRYEQYF.

About this clone itself: The same CDR3 is also encoded by other DNA sequences in this sample. V and J are TRBV7-9 and TRBJ1-2; no reliable D call. Trimming stripped 1 base from V and 1 base from J, with 7 bases between. The germline gives CDR1 SEHNR, CDR2 FQNEAQ (reference sequence). This CDR3 has 14 residues. In DNA form, the CDR3 reads TGTGCCAGCAGCTTAGTATCGGATAACTATGGCTACACCTTC. This gives the protein CASSLVSDNYGYTF.

The chain is built from TRBV7-2 and TRBJ2-7; D call uncertain. The germline V and J ends were trimmed by 1 base and 2 bases, with 12 bases remaining between them. This CDR3 comprises 15 residues. The germline V gene has CDR1 SGHTA and CDR2 FQGNSA. The chain's CDR3 is CASSLVTGLTYEQYF. The DNA for the CDR3 is TGTGCCAGCAGCTTAGTGACTGGTCTGACCTACGAGCAGTACTTC. The full variable domain, its missing parts supplied by reference TRBV7-2 and TRBJ2-7, is GAGVSQSPSNKVTEKGKDVELRCDPISGHTALYWYRQSLGQGLEFLIYFQGNSAPDKSGLPSDRFSAERTGGSVSTLTIQRTQQEDSAVYLCASSLVTGLTYEQYFGPGTRLTVT.

At least ten counts were recorded for this clone. This chain links TRBV29-1 with TRBJ2-1, with D possibly matching TRBD1 (5 bases). Trimming removed 1 base from V and 9 bases from J, with 13 bases in between. Germline V CDR1 and CDR2: SQVTM, ANQGSEA. There are 13 residues in the CDR3. This chain's CDR3 is CSVEGRGRGEQFF. The CDR3 nucleotides read TGCAGCGTTGAAGGAAGGGGAAGAGGTGAGCAGTTCTTC.

J is TRBJ1-4 and V is TRBV5-4; 7 positions agree with TRBD1. CDR1 SGHNT and CDR2 YYREEE come from the germline V gene (reference sequence). The CDR3 contains 15 residues. The J segment lost 3 bases and the V segment lost 4 bases, leaving 6 bases of the junction unmatched. The CDR3 coding sequence is TGTGCCAGCAGCCGGTCCGGACAGGCTAATGAAAAACTGTTTTTT. Its translation is CASSRSGQANEKLFF.

The chain has TRBV6-5 and TRBJ1-4, with D uncertain. V was trimmed by 2 bases and J by 4 bases, leaving 5 bases between them. Germline CDR1 reads MNHEY; CDR2 reads SVGAGI. The CDR3 sequence is 13 residues long. The CDR3 DNA is TGTGCCAGCAGTTACAGGGTTAATGAAAAACTGTTTTTT. This codes for CASSYRVNEKLFF.

This chain connects TRBV4-3 to TRBJ2-4; no clear D gene. Deletions cut 1 base from V and 0 bases from J, with 10 bases between. The CDR3 sequence is 16 residues long. Germline V gene data show CDR1 as LGHNA and CDR2 as YSLEER. The CDR3, as DNA: TGCGCCAGCAGCCAAGGGGTAGCCTTAGCCAAAAACATTCAGTACTTC. This codes for CASSQGVALAKNIQYF.

J is TRBJ2-7 and V is TRBV29-1, with TRBD2 matching 8 bases. This CDR3 region has 14 residues. J lost 4 bases, V lost 4 bases, and 9 bases had no gene match. Germline CDR1 reads SQVTM; CDR2 reads ANQGSEA. In DNA, the CDR3 is TGCAGCGTTGCGGGAGCGGGGGACCTATACGAGCAGTACTTC. Its protein product is CSVAGAGDLYEQYF.

The gene calls are TRBV7-2 and TRBJ2-3, with D unresolved. The CDR3 is 16 amino acids. Germline V gives CDR1 SGHTA, CDR2 FQGNSA. Trimming removed 2 bases at V and 2 bases at J, with 14 bases between. The DNA of the CDR3 is TGTGCCAGCAGCTTAACGCGATCGCCGCTCACAGATACGCAGTATTTT. It is translated as CASSLTRSPLTDTQYF.